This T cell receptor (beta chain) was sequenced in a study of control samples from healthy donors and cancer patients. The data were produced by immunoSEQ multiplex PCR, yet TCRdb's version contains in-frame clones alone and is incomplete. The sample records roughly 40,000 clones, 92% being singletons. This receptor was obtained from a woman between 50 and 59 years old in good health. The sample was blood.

In DNA, the CDR3 is TGCAGCGTTGTAATGGGGGACACTAATCAGCCCCAGCATTTT. Translation: CSVVMGDTNQPQHF. This sequence joins TRBV29-1 and TRBJ1-5; a possible D gene is TRBD1 (6 bases). The V and J ends lost 4 bases and 4 bases respectively, with 14 bases between them. Germline CDR1 is SQVTM and CDR2 is ANQGSEA. The CDR3 totals 14 residues.